This TCR beta chain appears in the sequencing data of a study of cytomegalovirus exposure and HLA in healthy donors. Study in general: Earlier, 90 million to 140 million unique TCR beta sequences were recovered from roughly 180 million T cells by an analysis. Overall study results and limits: Later analysis reportedly placed an Asian-associated ancestry cluster below the roughly 700-donor mean in N-insertions. Cytomegalovirus association was listed for around 180 TCR beta chains.

A word on this clone: Its antigen remains unknown.

The germline V gene encodes CDR1 MNHEY and CDR2 SVGAGI. The CDR3 has 14 residues. Trimming took 6 bases from V and 3 from J; bases not matched to a gene: 6. It was with 60 Vbeta and 13 Jbeta primers that the PCR ran. Sequencing was performed with immunoSEQ multiplex PCR; in TCRdb, only in-frame clones are kept and a portion is missing. The sample carries about 130,000 clones, approximately 81% recorded once. The chain uses TRBV6-5 and TRBJ2-5, with TRBD2 matching over 8 bases. Sequencing was done on a sample of PBMCs. The origin of this receptor is a man aged 18-30 years in good health and CMV-seropositive. The CDR3 DNA is TGTGCCAGCAGACTCACAGCGGGAGAAGAGACCCAGTACTTC. This sequence encodes CASRLTAGEETQYF.